This entry features one TCR beta chain sequence. The data were obtained in a study of blood T cell repertoires in COVID-19. Overall study: T cells, B-cell-depleted T cells, or PBMCs supplied cDNA or gDNA.

The CDR3 sequence is 16 residues long. Germline V CDR1 and CDR2: MNHEY, SMNVEV (reference sequence). Trimming took 5 bases from V and 7 from J; bases not matched to a gene: 11. Per the original methods: Nucleated cell number was recorded as an estimate derived from reference gene primer amplification. The method was immunoSEQ multiplex PCR; TCRdb's version includes in-frame clones alone and lacks a portion of them. V, J and clone size reflect that table, while D and trimming were determined from the DNA. The sample has tens of thousands of clones, 79% seen once. The chain recombines TRBV27 with TRBJ2-2, with 9 bases identical to TRBD1. This receptor was obtained from an older woman with acute or convalescent COVID-19. The source material was peripheral blood. The CDR3 sequence is CASSLLGQGVSGELFF. CDR3 coding DNA: TGTGCCAGCAGTCTTTTGGGACAGGGAGTCAGCGGGGAGCTGTTTTTT.